This TCR beta chain was recorded in a study of glioma-infiltrating T cells after dendritic cell vaccination. Germline CDR1 MNHEY, CDR2 SVGAGI. The CDR3 length is 15 residues. V shed 6 bases and J shed 6 bases, with 20 bases lying between them. The assay was immunoSEQ multiplex PCR, and TCRdb's table has in-frame clones only and misses some. The sample includes 40,000 or so clones, just under 85% of them seen just once. This clonotype was sampled from a human donor with glioblastoma. The sequences come from blood, collected before dendritic cell vaccination. The chain combines TRBV6-5 with TRBJ1-2; tentative D call: TRBD1 (6 bases). This CDR3 reads CASRPPDRLLNGYTF. The DNA of the CDR3 is TGTGCCAGCAGACCACCGGACAGACTGTTGAATGGCTACACCTTC.